Listed below are T cell receptor beta chains from one sample, sequenced in a study of memory CD4+ T cells and cytomegalovirus serostatus. Repertoires were generated with immunoSEQ multiplex PCR, while TCRdb's copy carries only in-frame clones and drops some. The sample contains over 65,000 clones, 65% to 85% of which appear only once. Sequenced material: memory CD4+ T cells from blood. All receptors come from an adult in good health and CMV-seronegative. The CDR3 runs from the conserved cysteine through the conserved F or W. D genes are given only for firm matches. A row's size may be missing; if present it is once, few, many or a size class.

V,size,J,D,DNA,CDR3
TRBV19,-,TRBJ2-3,TRBD1,TGTGCCAGTAGTATATTCGGGACAGAGACAGATACGCAGTATTTT,CASSIFGTETDTQYF
TRBV7-9,once,TRBJ1-1,-,TGTGCCAGCAGCTTAGAAGGTGGAGGGGCTTTCTTT,CASSLEGGGAFF
TRBV7-7,few,TRBJ2-5,-,TGTGCTAGCAGCTTAGGGGGGACACCACAAGAGACCCAGTACTTC,CASSLGGTPQETQYF
TRBV20-1,-,TRBJ1-2,-,TGCAGTGTCAGTGTTCACTATGGCTACACCTTC,CSVSVHYGYTF
TRBV5-1,-,TRBJ2-3,TRBD2,TGCGCCAGCAGCTCAGCGGGGGCGAGGAGCACAGATACGCAGTATTTT,CASSSAGARSTDTQYF
TRBV5-1,few,TRBJ1-1,TRBD1,TGCGCCAGCAGCTCCAGGGGGTCCGACACTGAAGCTTTCTTT,CASSSRGSDTEAFF
TRBV6-4,-,TRBJ2-1,TRBD2,TGTGCCAGCAGTCACGGACTAGCGGGCCGCCCGGGCAATGAGCAGTTCTTC,CASSHGLAGRPGNEQFF
TRBV6-5,-,TRBJ2-5,-,TGTGCCAGCTCTCAAGGGGTTGGGATCCAAGAGACCCAGTACTTC,CASSQGVGIQETQYF
TRBV5-4,-,TRBJ2-1,TRBD1,TGTGCCAGCAGGGTCCAGGGGGAAGACAATGAGCAGTTCTTC,CASRVQGEDNEQFF
TRBV5-8,-,TRBJ2-7,TRBD1,TGTGCCAGCAGCGATAACAGGGGTCGGGAGCAGTACTTC,CASSDNRGREQYF
TRBV6-1,-,TRBJ1-1,-,TGTGCCAGCAGTGTGGGGGACAACCAGAACACTGAAGCTTTCTTT,CASSVGDNQNTEAFF
TRBV4-1,-,TRBJ1-2,-,TGCGCCAGCAGCCTGATCAGTAGGGGCGCCGGCTATGGCTACACCTTC,CASSLISRGAGYGYTF
TRBV9,few,TRBJ1-1,-,TGTGCCAGCAGCGGGACAAAGTCATTTGAAGCTTTCTTT,CASSGTKSFEAFF
TRBV10-3,-,TRBJ1-6,TRBD1,TGTGCCATCACCGGGACAGTTAATAATTCACCCCTCCACTTT,CAITGTVNNSPLHF
TRBV12-5,-,TRBJ2-1,TRBD2,TGTGCTAGTGGAATAGCGGGGGGGCAGTTCTTC,CASGIAGGQFF
TRBV19,few,TRBJ1-6,TRBD1,TGTGCCAGTAGTATGTATGGAGACAGGGGGCATTCACCCCTCCACTTT,CASSMYGDRGHSPLHF
TRBV5-1,-,TRBJ1-2,TRBD1,TGCGCCAGCAGTATGGGGACAGGTGGTGGCTACACCTTC,CASSMGTGGGYTF
TRBV19,-,TRBJ1-5,TRBD1,TGTGCCAGTAGTGCTCTACAGGGGAGGGAACAGCCCCAGCATTTT,CASSALQGREQPQHF
TRBV5-3,once,TRBJ2-1,-,TGTGCCAGAAGCTTCCGGGGCCACAATGAGCAGTTCTTC,CARSFRGHNEQFF
TRBV7-9,few,TRBJ1-1,-,TGTGCCAGCAGCTTCGCGTCGCTGAACACTGAAGCTTTCTTT,CASSFASLNTEAFF
TRBV6-5,-,TRBJ1-1,-,TGTGCCAGCAGTTACTCCAGGGACACTGAAGCTTTCTTT,CASSYSRDTEAFF
TRBV9,-,TRBJ2-5,TRBD1,TGTGCCAGCAGCGTAGCCGGACAGGGGGCAAAGACCCAGTACTTC,CASSVAGQGAKTQYF
TRBV18,-,TRBJ1-1,-,TGTGCCAGCTCACCACGGGACTCGAGCACTGAAGCTTTCTTT,CASSPRDSSTEAFF
TRBV7-2,few,TRBJ2-4,TRBD1,TGTGCCAGCAGCTTAGTAGGACAGGGAAAAAACATTCAGTACTTC,CASSLVGQGKNIQYF
TRBV10-2,-,TRBJ1-5,-,TGCGCCAGCAGAGGGGTCACAGACTATAGCAATCAGCCCCAGCATTTT,CASRGVTDYSNQPQHF
TRBV13,-,TRBJ2-5,-,TGTGCCAGCAGCCGAACGGACGGGGAGACCCAGTACTTC,CASSRTDGETQYF
TRBV19,-,TRBJ1-1,-,TGTGCCAGTACTGTCATGTCAGGCTCCGATGAAGCTTTCTTT,CASTVMSGSDEAFF
TRBV6-5,-,TRBJ1-6,-,TGTGCCAGCAGTTACTCTCCTAGCTCCTATAATTCACCCCTCCACTTT,CASSYSPSSYNSPLHF
TRBV6-6,once,TRBJ1-1,TRBD1,TGTGCCAGCAGTCTACAGGGGGACGAGCTTTCGAGGGCTTTCTTT,CASSLQGDELSRAFF
TRBV11-3,-,TRBJ2-3,-,TGTGCCAGCAGCTTAGCAGCTAGCACAGATACGCAGTATTTT,CASSLAASTDTQYF
TRBV5-8,few,TRBJ1-6,-,TGTGCCAGCAGCCTCTTAGGTCTCGGCCGGAATTCACCCCTCCACTTT,CASSLLGLGRNSPLHF
TRBV30,-,TRBJ2-4,TRBD2,TGTGCCTGGAGTGCCCTTAGCGGGGGGGTGGACAAAAACATTCAGTACTTC,CAWSALSGGVDKNIQYF
TRBV11-3,-,TRBJ2-2,-,TGTGCCAGCAGTCCAGGGTACACCGGGGAGCTGTTTTTT,CASSPGYTGELFF
TRBV29-1,-,TRBJ2-2,-,TGCAGCGTGCCTACTGGCGGGGAAACCGGGGAGCTGTTTTTT,CSVPTGGETGELFF
TRBV5-1,-,TRBJ1-2,TRBD1,TGCGCCAGCAGATCCTCTCTCGGGGCAGGGGGCGATGGCTACACCTTC,CASRSSLGAGGDGYTF
TRBV30,-,TRBJ1-1,TRBD1,TGTGCCTGGAGTCCGGACAGGGGGCGAGTCACTGAAGCTTTCTTT,CAWSPDRGRVTEAFF
TRBV29-1,-,TRBJ1-2,-,TGCAGCGTTGAAGATCCCTCTTTCTATGGCTACACCTTC,CSVEDPSFYGYTF
TRBV2,-,TRBJ1-6,-,TGTGCCAGCAGTGAACAACAAATTTCACCCCTCCACTTT,CASSEQQISPLHF
TRBV30,-,TRBJ1-1,TRBD1,TGTGCCTGGAGCGGGACAGTCCAGAACACTGAAGCTTTCTTT,CAWSGTVQNTEAFF
TRBV7-6,-,TRBJ2-1,-,TGTGCCAGCAGCTTAGCTCGACCCGGAGGGGGTGAGCAGTTCTTC,CASSLARPGGGEQFF
TRBV2,once,TRBJ2-5,-,TGTGCCAGCAGTGATTCAGGGCTACAGACCCAGTACTTC,CASSDSGLQTQYF
TRBV9,-,TRBJ2-2,-,TGTGCCAGCAGCGTAGGGGGCGCAGGCACCGGGGAGCTGTTTTTT,CASSVGGAGTGELFF
TRBV5-1,-,TRBJ1-3,-,TGCGCCAGCAGCGTAGGGACAACTGGAAACACCATATATTTT,CASSVGTTGNTIYF
TRBV7-8,-,TRBJ2-2,-,TGTGCCCACGCGGGGCCTTTAGGCGGGGAGGGGGAGCTGTTTTTT,CAHAGPLGGEGELFF
TRBV7-2,-,TRBJ2-1,-,TGTGCCAGCAGCTTAGAGGGCTTCTCCTACAATGAGCAGTTCTTC,CASSLEGFSYNEQFF
TRBV9,-,TRBJ1-6,TRBD1,TGTGCCAGCAGCCAAGAGGACAGGGGGCACTATAATTCACCCCTCCACTTT,CASSQEDRGHYNSPLHF
TRBV9,-,TRBJ1-6,-,TGTGCCAGCAGCGTAGGTGGTCAGGGTTTACTCTCACCCCTCCACTTT,CASSVGGQGLLSPLHF
TRBV2,-,TRBJ1-5,TRBD1,TGTGCCAGCAGTTTCCGGGACAGGGATCAGCCCCAGCATTTT,CASSFRDRDQPQHF
TRBV7-9,-,TRBJ2-7,-,TGTGCCAGCAGCCTGGGGCAGGGAGTGGGCGAGCAGTACTTC,CASSLGQGVGEQYF
TRBV5-4,-,TRBJ2-1,-,TGTGCCAGCAGCTCCGTAAGGGTCGGAGGGGACAATGAGCAGTTCTTC,CASSSVRVGGDNEQFF
TRBV21-1,-,TRBJ1-1,-,TGTGCCAGCAGCAAAGTGCAGGGGAACACTGAAGCTTTCTTT,CASSKVQGNTEAFF
TRBV6-5,-,TRBJ1-2,-,TGTGCCAGCACCGGAAGTGGGGGCTACACCTTC,CASTGSGGYTF
TRBV28,-,TRBJ2-7,-,TGTGCCAGCAGTACGGCCTTGGTCCGACAGTACTTC,CASSTALVRQYF
TRBV6-5,-,TRBJ1-1,-,TGTGCCAGCAGTTACTCGGTTGTAACGGCTCCTGAAGCTTTCTTT,CASSYSVVTAPEAFF
TRBV5-1,-,TRBJ2-1,TRBD1,TGCGCCAGCAGCTTGGAGGGCAGGGGGCTTCCGAATGAGCAGTTCTTC,CASSLEGRGLPNEQFF
TRBV28,-,TRBJ1-2,TRBD1,TGTGCCAGCAGTTCCACAGGGGACTATGGCTACACCTTC,CASSSTGDYGYTF
TRBV6-6,-,TRBJ2-2,-,TGTGCCAGCAGCCTTTACAGCGGGGAGCTGTTTTTT,CASSLYSGELFF
TRBV7-8,once,TRBJ1-3,TRBD1,TGTGCCAGCAGCTTACCGGGACAGTACACCATATATTTT,CASSLPGQYTIYF
TRBV27,-,TRBJ1-2,-,TGTGCCAGCAGTTTAAGGGGATCTAACTATGGCTACACCTTC,CASSLRGSNYGYTF
TRBV7-7,-,TRBJ1-1,-,TGTGCTAGCAGAGCTCTACAGGGAGGTGACACTGAAGCTTTCTTT,CASRALQGGDTEAFF